Following are 6 T cell receptor beta chains from one sample sequenced in a study of blood T cell repertoires in COVID-19. TCRdb's table, derived via immunoSEQ multiplex PCR, lists solely in-frame clones and lacks some. This sample yields 150,000 to 180,000 clones, of which roughly 89% are seen a single time; about 0.57% belongs to the top ten. Sequenced material: peripheral blood. All receptors come from a man between 45 and 60 years old with acute or convalescent COVID-19.

The chain carries TRBV2 and TRBJ1-4; D is unclear. The CDR3 length is 14 residues. From germline, CDR1 is SNHLY and CDR2 FYNNEI. V gave up 4 bases and J gave up 4 bases, with 10 bases separating them. The CDR3 protein is CASSVLRFNEKLFF. The CDR3 region has the DNA TGTGCCAGCAGTGTCCTACGATTTAATGAAAAACTGTTTTTT. Combining the CDR3 with reference TRBV2 and TRBJ1-4 gives the whole variable domain EPEVTQTPSHQVTQMGQEVILRCVPISNHLYFYWYRQILGQKVEFLVSFYNNEISEKSEIFDDQFSVERPDGSNFTLKIRSTKLEDSAMYFCASSVLRFNEKLFFGSGTQLSVL.

This clone was counted between two and nine times. The V call is TRBV21-1, the J call TRBJ1-2; no check of the table's D call, TRBD1, against the DNA was made. TRBV21-1 is annotated as a pseudogene. The CDR3 loop spans 15 amino acids. In DNA form, the CDR3 reads TGTGCCAGCAGCAAACCCCGACAGGGTGAGAATGGCTACACCTTC. Translated, it gives CASSKPRQGENGYTF.

The rearrangement links TRBV6-5 to TRBJ1-1; D is uncertain. The V end lost 0 bases, the J end lost 5 bases, and 10 bases lay between the germline ends. This CDR3 is built from 14 residues. Germline CDR1 and CDR2: MNHEY and SVGAGI. CDR3 DNA: TGTGCCAGCAGTTACTCTCGCAGAGGGACTGAAGCTTTCTTT. Translating gives CASSYSRRGTEAFF.

The gene calls are TRBV24-1 and TRBJ2-2; 16 nucleotides agree with TRBD2. The V segment lost 4 bases and the J segment 1 base; nucleotides outside the gene matches: 11. Germline values: CDR1 KGHDR, CDR2 SFDVKD. The CDR3 has 21 amino acids. For the CDR3, the DNA is TGTGCCACCAGTGACCCCCCGGGGACTAGCGGGGGGGGGAAGAACACCGGGGAGCTGTTTTTT. Translating gives CATSDPPGTSGGGKNTGELFF.

This clone has a single count. V and J are TRBV21-1 and TRBJ1-2; TRBD1 is the table's D call, not checked against the DNA. TRBV21-1 is described as a pseudogene. This CDR3 has 16 amino acids. Written as DNA, the CDR3 is TGTGCCAGCAGCAAAGCCCCAGGGGGCTCCAACTATGGCTACACCTTC. Protein product: CASSKAPGGSNYGYTF.

The V gene is TRBV6-5, the J gene TRBJ2-7; 8 bases fit TRBD1. This CDR3 spans 14 amino acids. J lost 7 bases, V lost 7 bases, and 12 bases had no gene match. Looked up from germline, CDR1 is MNHEY and CDR2 is SVGAGI. Here the CDR3 reads CASKGAGGFGEQYF. In nucleotides, the CDR3 is TGTGCCAGCAAGGGGGCAGGGGGCTTTGGGGAGCAGTACTTC.